These 32 T cell receptor beta chains share one sample of origin, sequenced in a study of blood T cell repertoires in COVID-19. The protocol was immunoSEQ multiplex PCR, while the TCRdb copy is restricted to in-frame clones and leaves out a portion. The sample yields tens of thousands of clones, around 85% seen once. Sequenced input: peripheral blood. These receptor sequences come from a man in his forties with acute or convalescent COVID-19.

The gene calls are TRBV7-8 and TRBJ2-2, with 7 bases lining up with TRBD1. Germline values: CDR1 SGHVS, CDR2 FQNEAQ. V dropped 7 bases and J dropped 8; count of bases not matched to a gene: 13. This CDR3 region has 15 residues. The CDR3 loop reads CASTNRGSGVGELFF. The CDR3 DNA is TGTGCCAGCACCAACAGGGGATCGGGTGTGGGGGAGCTGTTTTTT. Together with reference TRBV7-8 and TRBJ2-2, the CDR3 gives the full variable domain: GAGVSQSPRYKVAKRGQDVALRCDPISGHVSLFWYQQALGQGPEFLTYFQNEAQLDKSGLPSDRFFAERPEGSVSTLKIQRTQQEDSAVYLCASTNRGSGVGELFFGEGSRLTVL.

J is TRBJ1-1 and V is TRBV9; a weak D match, TRBD1 (5 bases). V was cut by 0 bases and J by 7 bases, with 10 bases left in between. Germline V CDR1 and CDR2: SGDLS, YYNGEE. CDR3 size: 13 residues. CDR3 nucleotide sequence: TGTGCCAGCAGCGTAGAGGGGCCACTTGAAGCTTTCTTT. Its protein product is CASSVEGPLEAFF.

The chain uses TRBV11-1 and TRBJ2-7, with 8 nucleotides matching TRBD1. In germline, CDR1 is SGHAT, CDR2 FQDESV (reference sequence). V trimming: 4 bases; J trimming: 6 bases; junction bases outside the gene matches: 11. The CDR3 covers 15 residues. In DNA form, the CDR3 reads TGTGCCAGCAGCTCAAGTTTCGGACAGGGTGCCGAGCAGTACTTC. Translated, it gives CASSSSFGQGAEQYF.

The CDR3 region has the DNA TGTGCCAGCAGTTTAGACCCACTGGGGGCCTATGGCTACACCTTC. Its protein is CASSLDPLGAYGYTF. The V call is TRBV27, the J call TRBJ1-2; tentative D call: TRBD1 (6 bases). There are 15 residues in the CDR3. In germline, CDR1 is MNHEY, CDR2 SMNVEV (reference sequence). V lost 2 bases and J 4 bases, leaving 14 bases between the germline ends.

The chain combines TRBV12-3 or TRBV12-4 with TRBJ1-1; TRBD1 is a possible D gene (5 bases). This CDR3 spans 13 amino acids. V was shortened by 11 bases and J by 2 bases, with 15 bases between the two germline ends. The CDR3 here is CASRGRANTEAFF. Here the CDR3 DNA reads TGTGCCTCCCGAGGCAGGGCCAACACTGAAGCTTTCTTT.

This rearrangement joins TRBV24-1 to TRBJ2-1; no clear D gene. Trimming cost V 1 base and J 5 bases, with 8 bases left between them. Germline assignment: CDR1 KGHDR and CDR2 SFDVKD. This CDR3 spans 14 amino acids. The CDR3 DNA reads TGTGCCACCAGTGATTTTACAGAACACAATGAGCAGTTCTTC. Translation gives CATSDFTEHNEQFF.

This clone was seen only once. The chain recombines TRBV11-3 with TRBJ1-1; 9 nucleotides line up with TRBD1. This CDR3 has 13 residues. The germline gives CDR1 SGHNT, CDR2 YENEEA. The CDR3 spells CATGGTGFTEAFF. The DNA of the CDR3 is TGTGCTACGGGGGGGACAGGGTTCACTGAAGCTTTCTTT.

The chain recombines TRBV27 with TRBJ2-1; weak D call: TRBD2 (6 bases). CDR3 length: 19 residues. In germline, CDR1 is MNHEY, CDR2 SMNVEV (reference sequence). V lost 4 bases and J 12 bases, leaving 34 bases between the germline ends. As DNA, the CDR3 is TGTGCCAGCAGTTCCCTTCCAGCTAAAGCGGGTGAACGCAATGATGGGCAGTTCTTC. It codes for CASSSLPAKAGERNDGQFF.

The chain links TRBV4-1 to TRBJ2-1; D unclear. Trimming removed 0 bases at V and 4 bases at J, with 10 bases between. Germline values: CDR1 MGHRA, CDR2 YSYEKL. The CDR3 spans 15 residues. CDR3 sequence: CASSQEVRSYNEQFF. In DNA, the CDR3 is TGCGCCAGCAGCCAAGAGGTCAGGTCTTACAATGAGCAGTTCTTC.

The chain combines TRBV6-5 with TRBJ1-4; 10 nucleotides line up with TRBD1. Germline-derived CDR1 and CDR2 are MNHEY and SVGAGI. CDR3 length: 13 residues. V gave up 10 bases and J gave up 4 bases; unmatched junction bases: 3. CDR3 nucleotides: TGTGCCACACGGGACAGGGGTAATGAAAAACTGTTTTTT. Its protein product is CATRDRGNEKLFF.

This chain joins TRBV19 and TRBJ2-3, with TRBD1 identical over 10 bases. After removal of 6 bases from V and 6 bases from J, the junction contained 15 bases not matched to a gene. Germline assignment: CDR1 LNHDA and CDR2 SQIVND (reference sequence). This CDR3 spans 17 amino acids. CDR3 DNA: TGTGCCAGTAGCAACCAGGGTGTGGACAGGGGGTATGATACGCAGTATTTT. Translated, it gives CASSNQGVDRGYDTQYF.

The chain uses TRBV3-1 (or the pseudogene TRBV3-2) and TRBJ1-1, with a possible D match to TRBD1 (5 bases). The length of the CDR3 is 14 residues. The V end lost 1 base, the J end lost 0 bases, and 6 bases lay between the germline ends. CDR1 and CDR2 from the germline V gene are LGHDT and YNNKEL (reference sequence). The CDR3 nucleotides read TGTGCCAGCAGCCAAGTACAGGTGAACACTGAAGCTTTCTTT. Translating gives CASSQVQVNTEAFF.

DNA for the CDR3: TGTGCCACCAGCAGAGAGTGGTATGGGACAGGGGGGGTCGTAGTCATCGAGTACGGTGAAAAACTGTTTTTT. As protein: CATSREWYGTGGVVVIEYGEKLFF. The rearrangement links TRBV15 to TRBJ1-4, with TRBD1 matching 11 bases. This CDR3 comprises 24 residues. Germline V gene sequence: CDR1 LNHNV, CDR2 YYDKDF (reference sequence). J was trimmed by 7 bases and V by 0 bases; bases with no gene match: 28.

V gene TRBV24-1 combines with J gene TRBJ2-5; tentative D call: TRBD2 (6 bases). With 3 bases removed from V and 1 base from J, the gap between germline ends came to 11 bases. Germline CDR1 is KGHDR and CDR2 is SFDVKD. The CDR3 has 15 residues. CDR3 sequence (DNA): TGTGCCACCAGTGATCTCCGGGACTCCCAAGAGACCCAGTACTTC. Translation gives CATSDLRDSQETQYF.

This clone was counted only a few times. The chain uses TRBV2 and TRBJ2-4, with D unclear. Germline assignment: CDR1 SNHLY and CDR2 FYNNEI. The CDR3 runs to 15 residues. Trimming stripped 2 bases from V and 0 bases from J, with 8 bases between. The CDR3 sequence is CASSEWLLAKNIQYF. Here the CDR3 DNA reads TGTGCCAGCAGTGAATGGCTTCTAGCCAAAAACATTCAGTACTTC.

To note about this clone: Other DNA sequences from this sample encode an identical CDR3 as well. J is TRBJ1-4 and V is TRBV5-1; the D gene is possibly TRBD1 (5 bases). The CDR3 covers 13 residues. V was clipped by 0 bases and J by 8 bases, with 8 bases between them. Germline values: CDR1 SGHRS, CDR2 YFSETQ. The CDR3 DNA reads as TGCGCCAGCAGCTTGGCCCGGGGGGAAAAACTGTTTTTT. Encoded protein: CASSLARGEKLFF.

This chain joins TRBV9 and TRBJ2-7; possibly TRBD1 for D (6 bases). The CDR3 runs to 14 residues. Looked up from germline, CDR1 is SGDLS and CDR2 is YYNGEE. V was pared by 2 bases and J by 6 bases, with 15 bases between. CDR3 bases: TGTGCCAGCAGCGTTTCCGGGACACCGTCCGAGCAGTACTTC. It translates to CASSVSGTPSEQYF.

Concerning this clone itself: The junction departs from the called germline gene at one end, perhaps through a read error. The V and J genes are TRBV2 and TRBJ2-1, with a possible D match to TRBD1 (7 bases). CDR1 SNHLY and CDR2 FYNNEI come from the germline V gene. The CDR3 totals 13 residues. DNA of the CDR3: TGTGCCAGCAGTGAATGGGTGGAGGGACAGACGCTCTTC. Translated: CASSEWVEGQTLF.

This chain links TRBV3-1 (or the pseudogene TRBV3-2) with TRBJ2-2; 7 positions agree with TRBD2. V lost 6 bases to trimming and J lost 5 bases; unmatched junction nucleotides: 6. Germline CDR1 is LGHDT and CDR2 is YNNKEL (reference sequence). The CDR3 is 14 amino acids. As DNA, the CDR3 is TGTGCCAGCAGTACATGGGGGGGGACCGGGGAGCTGTTTTTT. Translating gives CASSTWGGTGELFF.

The rearrangement joins TRBV30 to TRBJ2-3, with D tentatively TRBD1 (6 bases). Deletions cut 4 bases from V and 2 bases from J, with 10 bases between. Per germline, CDR1 GTSNPN and CDR2 SVGIG (reference sequence). The CDR3 spans 13 residues. The CDR3, as DNA: TGTGCCTGGAACAGGGCAGCCACAGATACGCAGTATTTT. It specifies CAWNRAATDTQYF. Filled out from reference TRBV30 and TRBJ2-3, the complete variable domain reads SQTIHQWPATLVQPVGSPLSLECTVEGTSNPNLYWYRQAAGRGLQLLFYSVGIGQISSEVPQNLSASRPQDRQFILSSKKLLLSDSGFYLCAWNRAATDTQYFGPGTRLTVL.

The chain combines TRBV5-1 with TRBJ2-7; possible D gene TRBD1, 5 bases. CDR1 is SGHRS, CDR2 YFSETQ, per germline. This CDR3 contains 13 residues. The V gene lost 1 base and the J gene lost 2 bases, with 7 bases spanning the gap. DNA of the CDR3: TGCGCCAGCAGCTTGACAGGAACCTACGAGCAGTACTTC. Protein: CASSLTGTYEQYF.

The sample holds a few counts of this clone. The chain combines TRBV11-3 with TRBJ1-6; TRBD1 might be the D (6 bases). The germline gives CDR1 SGHNT, CDR2 YENEEA. This CDR3 region has 14 residues. Trimming pared 5 bases from V and 7 bases from J, leaving 12 bases between. In nucleotides, the CDR3 is TGTGCCAGCAGCGCTAGGACAGACAATTCACCCCTCCACTTT. Its translation is CASSARTDNSPLHF.

This clone appeared a few times. The chain couples TRBV5-1 to TRBJ1-6, with TRBD1 matching 9 bases. The V and J ends lost 3 bases and 8 bases, in that order; junction bases with no gene match: 15. This CDR3 has 18 residues. Germline CDR1 SGHRS, CDR2 YFSETQ. The CDR3 bases are TGCGCCAGCAGCTCGGAACCGGGCCGGGACAGGGTCGATTCACCCCTCCACTTT. The encoded protein is CASSSEPGRDRVDSPLHF.

The chain links TRBV27 to TRBJ1-5, with a possible D match to TRBD1 (5 bases). The V gene's germline CDR1 is MNHEY and CDR2 SMNVEV (reference sequence). The CDR3 runs 14 residues. Trimming stripped 4 bases from V and 2 bases from J, with 9 bases between. For the CDR3, the DNA is TGTGCCAGCAGTTCGGGGGGAGGCAATCAGCCCCAGCATTTT. Amino acid sequence: CASSSGGGNQPQHF.

This chain connects TRBV25-1 to TRBJ1-2; D gene uncertain. Per germline, CDR1 MGHDK and CDR2 SYGVNS. Trimming removed 3 bases from V and 3 bases from J, with 17 bases in between. CDR3 length equals 16 residues. The CDR3 nucleotides are TGTGCCAGCAGTGACCCCCGGCATCCCCGGGACTATGGCTACACCTTC. Protein: CASSDPRHPRDYGYTF.

The chain has TRBV30 and TRBJ1-3; D remains unclear. This CDR3 has 15 amino acids. CDR1 is GTSNPN and CDR2 is SVGIG in the germline V gene (reference sequence). V lost 0 bases and J 4 bases, leaving 13 bases between the germline ends. The CDR3 is CAWSVSGRRGNTIYF. In DNA form, the CDR3 reads TGTGCCTGGAGTGTAAGCGGAAGGCGGGGAAACACCATATATTTT.

This CDR3 is CASSYSSGGRETQYF. The CDR3 DNA reads TGTGCCAGCAGTTATTCCTCAGGGGGCCGTGAGACCCAGTACTTC. The chain recombines TRBV27 with TRBJ2-5; 8 bases map to TRBD1. The CDR3 is made up of 15 amino acids. Trimming cost V 4 bases and J 5 bases; bases outside gene matches: 9. Germline CDR1 is MNHEY and CDR2 is SMNVEV (reference sequence).

This chain links TRBV24-1 with TRBJ1-1; 9 nucleotides line up with TRBD1. The ends lost 5 bases at V and 5 bases at J; junction bases unmatched: 8. This CDR3 spans 15 amino acids. From germline, CDR1 is KGHDR and CDR2 SFDVKD. CDR3 sequence (DNA): TGTGCCACCAGTGCCCAGACAGGGGGTAGGACTGAAGCTTTCTTT. This encodes CATSAQTGGRTEAFF.

This chain connects TRBV6-5 to TRBJ1-2; D call uncertain. CDR1 is MNHEY and CDR2 is SVGAGI in the germline V gene. Trimming took 7 bases from V and 5 from J, leaving 8 bases between them. CDR3 length: 11 residues. The CDR3 coding sequence is TGTGCCAGCACTGCCGAGTATGGCTACACCTTC. Its protein product is CASTAEYGYTF.

The table lists this clone with a few counts. The chain has TRBV19 and TRBJ1-4; D not certain. In germline, CDR1 is LNHDA, CDR2 SQIVND (reference sequence). V lost 4 bases and J lost 6, with 9 bases in between. This CDR3 is 13 amino acids long. CDR3 coding DNA: TGTGCCAGTAGTAACAGACCGGATGAAAAACTGTTTTTT. Translation gives CASSNRPDEKLFF.

This chain links TRBV7-3 with TRBJ1-6, with D possibly TRBD1 on 5 matching bases. Germline CDR1 reads SGHTA; CDR2 reads FQGTGA. CDR3 length: 14 residues. Trimming left V 6 bases short and J 7 bases short, with 13 bases between. The CDR3 region is CASSLQVSNSPLHF. DNA for the CDR3: TGTGCCAGCAGTCTACAGGTGTCAAATTCACCCCTCCACTTT.

This chain uses TRBV6-6 with TRBJ1-2; perhaps TRBD1 as D (5 bases). There are 14 residues in the CDR3. Germline V gene lookup returns CDR1 MNHNY and CDR2 SVGAGI (reference sequence). V lost 11 bases and J lost 3, with 19 bases in between. CDR3 in amino acids: CAAQGKATDYGYTF. CDR3 sequence (DNA): TGTGCCGCCCAGGGTAAGGCCACTGACTATGGCTACACCTTC.